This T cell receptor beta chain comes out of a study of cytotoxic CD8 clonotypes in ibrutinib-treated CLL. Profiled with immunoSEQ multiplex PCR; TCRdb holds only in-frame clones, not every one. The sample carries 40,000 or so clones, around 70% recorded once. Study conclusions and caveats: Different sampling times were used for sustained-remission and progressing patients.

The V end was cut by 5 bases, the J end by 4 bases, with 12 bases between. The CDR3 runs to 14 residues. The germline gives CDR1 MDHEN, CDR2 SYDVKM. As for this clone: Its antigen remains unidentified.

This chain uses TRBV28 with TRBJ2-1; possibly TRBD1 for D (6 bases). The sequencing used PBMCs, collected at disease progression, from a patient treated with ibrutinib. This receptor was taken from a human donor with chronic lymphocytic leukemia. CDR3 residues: CASSPGHLYNEQFF. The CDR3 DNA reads TGTGCCAGCAGTCCGGGACACCTATACAATGAGCAGTTCTTC.